Below are 26 T cell receptor beta chains sequenced from a single sample in a study of CD8+ T cells in alopecia areata. Regarding treatment: oral pan-JAK inhibitor, 5-10 mg twice daily. Reverse transcribed after extraction, RNA yielded cDNA as the sequencing template. Sequencing was performed with immunoSEQ multiplex PCR; in TCRdb, only in-frame clones are kept and a portion is missing. The data contain approximately 160,000 clones, 60% to 75% of them seen just once; the ten biggest clones take up 11% to 15%. The input for sequencing was CD4+ T cells sorted from blood, taken at week 24, from a patient treated with tofacitinib. These receptors originate from a human donor with alopecia areata.

The genes are TRBV18 and TRBJ1-3, with TRBD1 matching over 8 bases. The length of the CDR3 is 15 residues. Per germline, CDR1 KGHSH and CDR2 LQKENI. V lost 6 bases and J lost 1; bases outside the gene matches: 5. In nucleotides, the CDR3 is TGTGCCAGCTCTCTTGGACAGGGATCTGGAAACACCATATATTTT. This gives the protein CASSLGQGSGNTIYF.

The V gene is TRBV18, the J gene TRBJ1-2; possibly TRBD1 for D (5 bases). The CDR3 is made up of 14 amino acids. V dropped 3 bases and J dropped 3 bases, with 11 bases sitting between them. CDR1 and CDR2 (germline): KGHSH, LQKENI. CDR3 coding DNA: TGTGCCAGCTCACCGCTTGGGGGAGACTATGGCTACACCTTC. It codes for CASSPLGGDYGYTF.

The genes are TRBV28 and TRBJ1-1, with a weak D call TRBD1 (5 bases). The CDR3 is 15 amino acids. Trimming left V 9 bases short and J 4 bases short, with 21 bases between. Germline CDR1 MDHEN, CDR2 SYDVKM. In DNA form, the CDR3 reads TGTGCCAGTACCCTTGGGACCTCTAGGCGCACTGAAGCTTTCTTT. Translating gives CASTLGTSRRTEAFF.

This rearrangement joins TRBV30 to TRBJ2-1; 10 nucleotides align to TRBD1. This CDR3 spans 14 amino acids. With V trimmed by 7 bases and J by 5 bases, 8 bases remained unmatched. Germline V lookup: CDR1 GTSNPN, CDR2 SVGIG (reference sequence). CDR3 region: CASGRDRGDNEQFF. In nucleotides, the CDR3 is TGTGCCTCGGGCCGGGACAGGGGCGACAATGAGCAGTTCTTC.

This chain links TRBV5-1 with TRBJ1-6; 8 nucleotides align to TRBD1. Germline CDR1 is SGHRS and CDR2 is YFSETQ. The CDR3 loop spans 14 amino acids. V was clipped by 5 bases and J by 7 bases; unmatched bases: 5. The CDR3: CASRRDRGNSPLHF. The CDR3 DNA sequence: TGCGCCAGCAGACGAGACAGGGGCAATTCACCCCTCCACTTT.

The CDR3 region has the DNA TGTGCCAGCAGTGCCCCGACAGGGGGAGGAGAGACCCAGTACTTC. Its protein product is CASSAPTGGGETQYF. The chain recombines TRBV25-1 with TRBJ2-5, with 9 bases that match TRBD1. Germline assignment: CDR1 MGHDK and CDR2 SYGVNS. Trimming took 4 bases from V and 4 from J; bases not matched to a gene: 7. CDR3 length equals 15 residues. Full variable domain (missing parts from reference TRBV25-1 and TRBJ2-5): EADIYQTPRYLVIGTGKKITLECSQTMGHDKMYWYQQDPGMELHLIHYSYGVNSTEKGDLSSESTVSRIRTEHFPLTLESARPSHTSQYLCASSAPTGGGETQYFGPGTRLLVL.

V and J are TRBV7-8 and TRBJ1-6; 7 bases map to TRBD1. V shed 1 base and J 10 bases; nucleotides not matched to a gene: 4. The CDR3 has 14 amino acids. Germline-derived CDR1 and CDR2 are SGHVS and FQNEAQ. The CDR3 reads CASSLGQGKSPLHF. The CDR3 nucleotides are TGTGCCAGCAGCTTAGGACAGGGCAAGTCACCCCTCCACTTT.

This sequence joins TRBV9 and TRBJ2-2, with D uncertain. The CDR3 extends over 13 amino acids. Germline CDR1 and CDR2: SGDLS and YYNGEE. Trimming removed 0 bases at V and 9 bases at J, with 9 bases between. The CDR3 loop is CASSVDLARELFF. CDR3 DNA sequence: TGTGCCAGCAGCGTAGACTTAGCACGGGAGCTGTTTTTT.

This clone was detected a few times. The gene calls are TRBV7-2 and TRBJ2-1, with D maybe TRBD2 (5 bases). Trimming removed 1 base from V and 12 bases from J, with 10 bases in between. Germline lookup yields CDR1 SGHTA and CDR2 FQGNSA. The CDR3 totals 12 residues. CDR3 DNA: TGTGCCAGCAGCTTAGGCGCTAGCCTGCAGTTCTTC. Its protein is CASSLGASLQFF.

The chain uses TRBV6-5 and TRBJ2-2; D might be TRBD2 (5 bases). This CDR3 spans 16 amino acids. V was pared by 0 bases and J by 0 bases, with 8 bases between. CDR1 is MNHEY and CDR2 is SVGAGI in the germline V gene. The CDR3 DNA reads TGTGCCAGCAGTTACTCGATCGGGGCGAACACCGGGGAGCTGTTTTTT. Translating gives CASSYSIGANTGELFF.

This clone was detected only a few times. The chain links TRBV7-9 to TRBJ1-1; TRBD1 matches 8 bases. The CDR3 is 15 residues long. With V trimmed by 5 bases and J by 3 bases, 8 bases remained unmatched. Per the germline V gene, CDR1 is SEHNR and CDR2 is FQNEAQ (reference sequence). DNA of the CDR3: TGTGCCAGCAGCCAAAGACAGGGGTGGGACACTGAAGCTTTCTTT. Its protein is CASSQRQGWDTEAFF.

The chain is built from TRBV6-5 and TRBJ2-7; D gene ambiguous. Trimming pared 5 bases from V and 0 bases from J, leaving 14 bases between. The length of the CDR3 is 15 residues. Germline CDR1 is MNHEY and CDR2 is SVGAGI. Written as DNA, the CDR3 is TGTGCCAGCAGTCCGTCCGACGGTAGCTCCTACGAGCAGTACTTC. Its protein product is CASSPSDGSSYEQYF.

The rearrangement uses TRBV7-6 and TRBJ2-6, with D possibly called TRBD1 or TRBD2 (5 bases each). Germline values: CDR1 SGHVS, CDR2 FNYEAQ. V shed 3 bases and J shed 0 bases, with 15 bases lying between them. The CDR3 spans 18 residues. The CDR3 reads CASSLGVAMGSGANVLTF. The CDR3 DNA reads as TGTGCCAGCAGCTTGGGGGTTGCGATGGGCTCTGGGGCCAACGTCCTGACTTTC.

V usage is TRBV6-5 and J usage is TRBJ2-1; no clear D. Trimming stripped 2 bases from V and 7 bases from J, with 6 bases between. Germline values: CDR1 MNHEY, CDR2 SVGAGI. The CDR3 spans 12 residues. This chain's CDR3 is CASSYVGNEQFF. The CDR3 nucleotides read TGTGCCAGCAGTTACGTAGGGAATGAGCAGTTCTTC.

This clone appeared a few times. The CDR3 DNA is TGTGCCAGCAGTCTCTCCGACAGAGCCGGAAACACCATATATTTT. As protein: CASSLSDRAGNTIYF. The rearrangement links TRBV6-5 to TRBJ1-3, with D perhaps TRBD1 (5 bases). The V gene's germline CDR1 is MNHEY and CDR2 SVGAGI. Trimming pared 5 bases from V and 4 bases from J, leaving 15 bases between. The CDR3 runs 15 residues.

This clone was detected a few times. The chain recombines TRBV30 with TRBJ1-5; D possibly corresponds to TRBD1 (5 bases). Trimming shortened V by 3 bases and J by 7 bases, and 16 bases separated the two germline ends. Germline CDR1 GTSNPN, CDR2 SVGIG (reference sequence). This CDR3 comprises 14 residues. The CDR3 sequence is CAWSSGQGGQPQHF. The CDR3 nucleotides are TGTGCCTGGAGCAGCGGGCAGGGAGGGCAGCCCCAGCATTTT.

The chain combines TRBV5-1 with TRBJ2-1; D might be TRBD1 (5 bases). The CDR3 has 13 residues. Germline-derived CDR1 and CDR2 are SGHRS and YFSETQ. The V end lost 1 base, the J end lost 10 bases, and 12 bases lay between the germline ends. CDR3 protein: CASSLLSGIEQFF. The CDR3 DNA reads TGCGCCAGCAGCTTGTTGTCAGGGATCGAGCAGTTCTTC.

The chain employs TRBV2 and TRBJ1-1; tentative D call: TRBD1 (5 bases). The CDR3 length is 15 residues. Germline V gene sequence: CDR1 SNHLY, CDR2 FYNNEI. Between the trimmed V and J ends, which lost 3 bases and 4 bases, there was a span of 15 bases. The CDR3 bases are TGTGCCAGCAGTGACGTGAGGGGTACGGGCACTGAAGCTTTCTTT. Protein: CASSDVRGTGTEAFF.

V is TRBV9 and J is TRBJ2-3; D call uncertain. The germline gives CDR1 SGDLS, CDR2 YYNGEE. The CDR3 length is 11 residues. V shed 4 bases and J shed 2 bases, with 2 bases lying between them. The CDR3 here is CASSNTDTQYF. CDR3 coding DNA: TGTGCCAGCAGCAACACAGATACGCAGTATTTT.

This clone is a singleton in its sample. V and J are TRBV2 and TRBJ2-7, with 7 bases lining up with TRBD1. Germline loops: CDR1 SNHLY, CDR2 FYNNEI. The CDR3 consists of 13 residues. Unmatched junction bases numbered 11, after V lost 9 bases and J lost 6 bases. The CDR3 DNA is TGTGCCAGTCGACAGGGTTCGGCGGGCGAGCAGTACTTC. Translation gives CASRQGSAGEQYF.

V gene TRBV5-1 combines with J gene TRBJ1-4, with TRBD1 as a possible D gene (6 bases). The V gene's germline CDR1 is SGHRS and CDR2 YFSETQ. Trimming cost V 3 bases and J 4 bases, with 22 bases left between them. The CDR3 has 18 amino acids. The CDR3 bases are TGCGCCAGCAGCTACGCACCGGAGACAGGCCTGCTTAATGAAAAACTGTTTTTT. It codes for CASSYAPETGLLNEKLFF.

This clone was counted at least ten times. The chain carries TRBV29-1 and TRBJ2-1, with D possibly TRBD1 on 5 matching bases. The CDR3 spans 12 residues. Trimming pared 0 bases from V and 7 bases from J, leaving 7 bases between. Germline assignment: CDR1 SQVTM and CDR2 ANQGSEA. The CDR3 DNA sequence: TGCAGCGTTGAAGAACAGGCTAATGAGCAGTTCTTC. It encodes CSVEEQANEQFF.

The V gene is TRBV30, the J gene TRBJ1-2; D is ambiguous. Germline-derived CDR1 and CDR2 are GTSNPN and SVGIG (reference sequence). V was shortened by 2 bases and J by 7 bases, with 14 bases between the two germline ends. This CDR3 region has 13 residues. CDR3 residues: CAWSLDRSTGYTF. CDR3 coding DNA: TGTGCCTGGAGTTTGGATCGCTCCACTGGCTACACCTTC.

The V call is TRBV29-1, the J call TRBJ2-7, with 9 bases fitting TRBD1. CDR1 and CDR2 from the germline V gene are SQVTM and ANQGSEA. The CDR3 has 12 amino acids. V lost 3 bases and J lost 7; bases outside the gene matches: 4. CDR3 loop: CSVDGQGSEQYF. Here the CDR3 DNA reads TGCAGCGTTGATGGACAGGGGTCGGAGCAGTACTTC.

The chain joins TRBV30 to TRBJ1-1; D unresolved. The CDR3 is 11 residues long. V lost 7 bases, J lost 1 base, and 7 bases lay in between. Germline V gene sequence: CDR1 GTSNPN, CDR2 SVGIG (reference sequence). The CDR3 coding sequence is TGTGCCTATCAGAAGAACACTGAAGCTTTCTTT. Protein product: CAYQKNTEAFF. Using reference TRBV30 and TRBJ1-1 for the parts outside the CDR3, the full variable domain is SQTIHQWPATLVQPVGSPLSLECTVEGTSNPNLYWYRQAAGRGLQLLFYSVGIGQISSEVPQNLSASRPQDRQFILSSKKLLLSDSGFYLCAYQKNTEAFFGQGTRLTVV.

This rearrangement joins TRBV27 to TRBJ1-1, with 8 bases aligning to TRBD1. This CDR3 has 14 amino acids. J lost 1 base, V lost 3 bases, and 1 base had no gene match. Germline V CDR1 and CDR2: MNHEY, SMNVEV (reference sequence). The DNA of the CDR3 is TGTGCCAGCAGTTTCGGGACAGGGAACACTGAAGCTTTCTTT. Amino acids: CASSFGTGNTEAFF.